Listed here are 25 T cell receptor beta chains from one sample, sequenced in a study of T-cell memory formation after mild COVID-19. TCRdb used MiXCR to reprocess the 5' RACE reads, holding one entry per CDR3 protein. The repertoire holds around 300,000 distinct CDR3 sequences, with under 20% as singletons. Material: PBMCs or a T cell subset sorted from them (not recorded which). These receptors all stem from a young man who had mild COVID-19 (a few samples of this study predate the infection). Cell type and time point are not known.

This chain uses TRBV9 with TRBJ2-3; D is uncertain. There are 15 residues in the CDR3. Trimming took off 0 bases at V and 2 bases at J, with 10 bases between the two ends. Germline V gives CDR1 SGDLS, CDR2 YYNGEE. CDR3 residues: CASSVGSQHTDTQYF. DNA for the CDR3: TGTGCCAGCAGCGTAGGGTCACAGCACACAGATACGCAGTATTTT.

A few counts support this clonotype. The rearrangement links TRBV27 to TRBJ2-1, with 7 nucleotides matching TRBD1. The CDR3 consists of 17 residues. Trimming took 3 bases from V and 10 from J; bases not matched to a gene: 18. The V gene's germline CDR1 is MNHEY and CDR2 SMNVEV (reference sequence). The CDR3 nucleotides are TGTGCCAGCAGTTTTATAGCTGAGGGGGCCTGGGTCCGGGAGCAGTTCTTC. Translated, it gives CASSFIAEGAWVREQFF.

This sequence joins TRBV5-1 and TRBJ2-1, with D perhaps matching TRBD2 (5 bases). The CDR3 is 15 residues long. Trimming took 0 bases from V and 2 from J, leaving 9 bases between them. Germline values: CDR1 SGHRS, CDR2 YFSETQ. CDR3: CASSLEVATYNEQFF. In nucleotides, the CDR3 is TGCGCCAGCAGCTTGGAGGTAGCGACCTACAATGAGCAGTTCTTC.

The chain is built from TRBV4-3 and TRBJ1-2; D ambiguous. V was cut by 0 bases and J by 2 bases, with 10 bases left in between. CDR1 and CDR2 (germline): LGHNA, YSLEER. CDR3 length: 15 residues. The CDR3 reads CASSQEQGRNYGYTF. The CDR3 DNA sequence: TGCGCCAGCAGCCAAGAGCAAGGCCGAAACTATGGCTACACCTTC.

This clonotype was seen a single time. The rearrangement joins TRBV29-1 to TRBJ1-1; D gene ambiguous. Trimming took off 2 bases at V and 0 bases at J, with 7 bases between the two ends. The CDR3 loop spans 13 amino acids. The V gene's germline CDR1 is SQVTM and CDR2 ANQGSEA. CDR3 coding DNA: TGCAGCGTTGAAAAGGGAGTGAACACTGAAGCTTTCTTT. Its protein is CSVEKGVNTEAFF.

The chain recombines TRBV15 with TRBJ2-5; D perhaps matches TRBD1 (6 bases). The CDR3 has 13 amino acids. Germline-derived CDR1 and CDR2 are LNHNV and YYDKDF (reference sequence). V shed 2 bases and J shed 7 bases, with 11 bases lying between them. The CDR3 region has the DNA TGTGCCACCAGCAGACAGGGGTCTGGGACCCAGTACTTC. Translating gives CATSRQGSGTQYF.

The table lists this clonotype with many counts. V usage is TRBV27 and J usage is TRBJ2-3; 9 bases align to TRBD2. This CDR3 has 16 residues. The V gene's germline CDR1 is MNHEY and CDR2 SMNVEV (reference sequence). V lost 3 bases, J lost 5 bases, and 9 bases stayed unmatched. CDR3 DNA sequence: TGTGCCAGCAGTTTCATGTTTCCAGCGGGGGGAGATACGCAGTATTTT. The encoded protein is CASSFMFPAGGDTQYF.

In its sample, this clonotype was seen many times. V gene TRBV10-3 combines with J gene TRBJ2-5; 8 bases align to TRBD1. This CDR3 has 13 residues. Looked up from germline, CDR1 is ENHRY and CDR2 is SYGVKD. Trimming took 6 bases from V and 3 from J; bases not matched to a gene: 3. CDR3 sequence (DNA): TGTGCCATCAGCTCAGGGGGCAAAGAGACCCAGTACTTC. Amino acid sequence: CAISSGGKETQYF.

This clonotype has a handful of counts. V usage is TRBV11-1 and J usage is TRBJ2-1; D gene uncertain. V was cut by 4 bases and J by 2 bases, with 6 bases left in between. Germline CDR1 SGHAT, CDR2 FQDESV (reference sequence). This CDR3 spans 13 amino acids. In nucleotides, the CDR3 is TGTGCCAGCAGCTGGTACCCCTACAATGAGCAGTTCTTC. Translating gives CASSWYPYNEQFF. The full variable domain, in which reference TRBV11-1 and TRBJ2-1 provide the parts outside the CDR3, is EAEVAQSPRYKITEKSQAVAFWCDPISGHATLYWYRQILGQGPELLVQFQDESVVDDSQLPKDRFSAERLKGVDSTLKIQPAELGDSAMYLCASSWYPYNEQFFGPGTRLTVL.

This clonotype was observed a few times. The rearrangement links TRBV4-3 to TRBJ2-1, with D perhaps matching TRBD1 (7 bases). The CDR3 is 14 amino acids. Germline V gene data show CDR1 as LGHNA and CDR2 as YSLEER. The V end was cut by 1 base, the J end by 10 bases, with 14 bases between. The CDR3 loop is CASSQGRGLEEQFF. CDR3 in DNA: TGCGCCAGCAGCCAAGGGAGGGGGCTGGAAGAGCAGTTCTTC.

This chain links TRBV2 with TRBJ1-2, with D uncertain. CDR1 SNHLY and CDR2 FYNNEI come from the germline V gene. The CDR3 has 14 residues. Trimming cost V 7 bases and J 1 base, with 13 bases left between them. This chain's CDR3 is CASTAGSYNYGYTF. In DNA, the CDR3 is TGTGCCAGCACCGCGGGCAGCTATAACTATGGCTACACCTTC.

CDR3 in amino acids: CASFGTGELFF. The CDR3 coding sequence is TGTGCCAGTTTTGGAACCGGGGAGCTGTTTTTT. The rearrangement links TRBV12-3 or TRBV12-4 to TRBJ2-2; D gene ambiguous. V was clipped by 9 bases and J by 5 bases, with 7 bases between them. The CDR3 extends over 11 amino acids.

This clonotype was seen a handful of times. The chain is built from TRBV20-1 and TRBJ1-1; no firm D call. Trimming cost V 4 bases and J 6 bases, with 15 bases left between them. CDR1 is DFQATT, CDR2 SNEGSKA, per germline (reference sequence). The CDR3 contains 13 residues. The chain's CDR3 is CSATYSGFAEAFF. The DNA for the CDR3 is TGCAGTGCTACTTACTCGGGGTTTGCTGAAGCTTTCTTT.

The chain joins TRBV7-2 to TRBJ1-1, with 11 bases fitting TRBD1. V was clipped by 5 bases and J by 4 bases; unmatched bases: 6. This CDR3 has 15 residues. The V gene's germline CDR1 is SGHTA and CDR2 FQGNSA. DNA of the CDR3: TGTGCCAGCAGCCCGGACAGGGGGCGATCCACTGAAGCTTTCTTT. It specifies CASSPDRGRSTEAFF.

The rearrangement joins TRBV27 to TRBJ1-2; D is unclear. The CDR3 consists of 11 residues. CDR1 is MNHEY, CDR2 SMNVEV, per germline (reference sequence). Trimming left V 6 bases short and J 2 bases short, with 4 bases between. As DNA, the CDR3 is TGTGCCAGCAGGGGCAACTATGGCTACACCTTC. This sequence encodes CASRGNYGYTF.

The rearrangement links TRBV30 to TRBJ2-1, with 10 bases that match TRBD1. Germline values: CDR1 GTSNPN, CDR2 SVGIG (reference sequence). This CDR3 is built from 14 residues. V lost 8 bases to trimming and J lost 3 bases; unmatched junction nucleotides: 7. The CDR3 spells CAQDRGVLYNEQFF. In nucleotides, the CDR3 is TGTGCCCAGGACAGGGGGGTCCTCTACAATGAGCAGTTCTTC.

This clonotype was seen a few times. This chain links TRBV27 with TRBJ1-2, with D possibly matching TRBD1 (6 bases). Looked up from germline, CDR1 is MNHEY and CDR2 is SMNVEV (reference sequence). V lost 8 bases and J lost 8, with 30 bases in between. The CDR3 is 17 residues long. CDR3 amino acids: CASGPARGRRPEGGYTF. The CDR3 DNA follows: TGTGCCAGCGGCCCGGCGAGGGGGAGGCGTCCCGAGGGCGGCTACACCTTC.

This sequence joins TRBV4-2 and TRBJ2-2, with TRBD2 identical over 9 bases. The germline gives CDR1 LGHNA, CDR2 YNFKEQ. Trimming took 0 bases from V and 1 from J; bases not matched to a gene: 3. The CDR3 contains 17 residues. The CDR3 nucleotides read TGTGCCAGCAGCCAAGAGGCGGGAGGGGGGAACACCGGGGAGCTGTTTTTT. It is translated as CASSQEAGGGNTGELFF.

The genes are TRBV5-1 and TRBJ2-2; unclear D gene. The CDR3 has 12 amino acids. Deletions cut 5 bases from V and 5 bases from J, with 7 bases between. Germline-derived CDR1 and CDR2 are SGHRS and YFSETQ. CDR3 amino acids: CASSILTGELFF. The CDR3, as DNA: TGCGCCAGCAGTATCCTGACCGGGGAGCTGTTTTTT.

The CDR3 reads CASSPRGGTLNNSPLHF. The CDR3 coding sequence is TGCGCCAGCAGCCCGAGAGGAGGAACTCTAAATAATTCACCCCTCCACTTT. The gene calls are TRBV5-1 and TRBJ1-6, with D unclear. The CDR3 is 17 residues long. Between the trimmed V and J ends, which lost 4 bases and 5 bases, there was a span of 19 bases. The germline V gene encodes CDR1 SGHRS and CDR2 YFSETQ.

This clonotype has only a few counts. The V gene is TRBV2, the J gene TRBJ2-1; 9 bases map to TRBD2. Germline V gene data show CDR1 as SNHLY and CDR2 as FYNNEI. With 3 bases clipped from V and 7 bases from J, the junction kept 4 bases outside the gene matches. The CDR3 is made up of 14 amino acids. Here the CDR3 reads CASSDDLAGNEQFF. In DNA, the CDR3 is TGTGCCAGCAGTGATGACCTAGCGGGAAATGAGCAGTTCTTC.

This clonotype was found a few times. The chain couples TRBV7-2 to TRBJ2-1, with D hard to call. V lost 5 bases to trimming and J lost 0 bases, with 20 bases between them. CDR1 SGHTA and CDR2 FQGNSA come from the germline V gene. The CDR3 is 18 amino acids. The DNA of the CDR3 is TGTGCCAGCAGCCCACGAGAGACGGACCTCAGCTCCTACAATGAGCAGTTCTTC. It codes for CASSPRETDLSSYNEQFF.

This clonotype was recorded a few times. This chain uses TRBV10-3 with TRBJ1-2, with a weak D call TRBD1 (5 bases). Per the germline V gene, CDR1 is ENHRY and CDR2 is SYGVKD. This CDR3 spans 13 amino acids. The V end lost 6 bases, the J end lost 1 base, and 9 bases lay between the germline ends. The CDR3 loop reads CAIRGTDNYGYTF. Here the CDR3 DNA reads TGTGCCATCAGGGGGACTGATAACTATGGCTACACCTTC.

In its sample, this clonotype was seen a few times. V and J are TRBV21-1 and TRBJ2-5; TRBD1 is the table's D call and was not checked against the DNA. TRBV21-1 is noted as a pseudogene. The CDR3 is made up of 17 amino acids. As DNA, the CDR3 is TGTGCCAGCAGCAAAGCTCTTGGACAGGGATTCGGTGAGACCCAGTACTTC. This translates into CASSKALGQGFGETQYF.

This clonotype was counted many times. This chain connects TRBV20-1 to TRBJ2-3; 8 bases line up with TRBD1. This CDR3 has 14 amino acids. V shed 4 bases and J 2 bases; nucleotides not matched to a gene: 5. Germline CDR1 and CDR2: DFQATT and SNEGSKA (reference sequence). The CDR3 sequence is CSAKGTGHTDTQYF. The CDR3 region has the DNA TGCAGTGCTAAGGGGACAGGCCACACAGATACGCAGTATTTT.